The rows below give T cell receptor beta chains drawn from one sample of a study of CD8+CD57+ T cells in acquired aplastic anemia. One entry per CDR3 protein, called by TCRdb with MiXCR from the reads. The sample holds about 190,000 distinct CDR3 sequences; under 70% are singletons and the top ten take 35% to 55%. Material: sorted CD4+, CD8+, or CD8+CD57+ T cells (not recorded which) from PBMCs. The receptors shown here come from a human donor with severe aplastic anemia or a healthy control (not recorded which). Each CDR3 is given with its conserved first and last residue. Expanded clones are given a class, and other clones once, few, many or no size at all.

>TRBV20-1|few|TRBJ1-5
CSAKLGLSNQPQHF
>TRBV2|-|TRBJ2-7
CASSEATQGDEQYF
>TRBV19|-|TRBJ2-7
CASSIALAQPYEQYF
>TRBV7-9|few|TRBJ2-1
CASSPTVVEQFF
>TRBV12-3/TRBV12-4|few|TRBJ1-2
CASMTSWGGYTF
>TRBV9|-|TRBJ1-1
CASSVEAGDTEAFF
>TRBV13|-|TRBJ2-5
CASSLVGGGQETQYF
>TRBV2|-|TRBJ1-6
CASSEGTGGNSPLHF
>TRBV7-2|-|TRBJ1-6
CASSLEGLDYNSPLHF
>TRBV27|few|TRBJ1-5
CASSLTGYPQPQHF
>TRBV18|many|TRBJ2-3
CASSTAVTSTDTQYF
>TRBV11-1|-|TRBJ2-7
CASSIQPSPPHEQYF
>TRBV29-1|-|TRBJ2-2
CSVGKSTGELFF
>TRBV20-1|-|TRBJ2-7
CSARDQGLAGVLGYEQYF
>TRBV25-1|-|TRBJ2-6
CASSREGGSGANVLTF
>TRBV19|-|TRBJ2-1
CASRWGVSDNEQFF
>TRBV20-1|many|TRBJ2-7
CSAKTPQFYEQYF
>TRBV20-1|-|TRBJ2-1
CSRQDEQFF
>TRBV7-6|once|TRBJ2-5
CASSSVAHQVKEAQYF
>TRBV7-9|-|TRBJ1-6
CASSPTQEGSPLHF
>TRBV19|-|TRBJ1-6
CASSTGTGSSPLHF
>TRBV7-8|-|TRBJ2-7
CASSSEVARACEQYF
>TRBV24-1|-|TRBJ2-7
CATSSGREGSGEQYF
>TRBV20-1|few|TRBJ2-3
CSASITVSTDTQYF
>TRBV6-4|many|TRBJ2-1
CASSDGSGGDEQFF